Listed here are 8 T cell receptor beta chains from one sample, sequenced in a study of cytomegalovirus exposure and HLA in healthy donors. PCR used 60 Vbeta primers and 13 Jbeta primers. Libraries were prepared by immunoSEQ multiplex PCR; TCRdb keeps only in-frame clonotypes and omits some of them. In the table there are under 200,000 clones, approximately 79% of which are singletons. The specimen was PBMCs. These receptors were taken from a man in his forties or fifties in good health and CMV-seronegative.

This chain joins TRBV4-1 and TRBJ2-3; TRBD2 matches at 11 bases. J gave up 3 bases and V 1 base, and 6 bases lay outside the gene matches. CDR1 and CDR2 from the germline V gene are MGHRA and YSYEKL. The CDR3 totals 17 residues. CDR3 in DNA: TGCGCCAGCAGCCAAGTGGTACTAGCGGGAGATACAGATACGCAGTATTTT. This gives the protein CASSQVVLAGDTDTQYF.

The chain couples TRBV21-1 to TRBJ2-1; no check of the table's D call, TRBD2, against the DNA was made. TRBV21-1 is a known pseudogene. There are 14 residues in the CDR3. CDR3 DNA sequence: TGTGCCAGCAGCAAGCGGGGGGGCTACAATGAGCAGTTCTTC. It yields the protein CASSKRGGYNEQFF.

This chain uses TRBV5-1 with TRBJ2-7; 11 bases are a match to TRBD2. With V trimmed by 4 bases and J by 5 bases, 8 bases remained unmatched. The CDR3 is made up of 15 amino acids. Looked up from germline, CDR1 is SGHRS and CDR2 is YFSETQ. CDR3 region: CASSPTSGRANEQYF. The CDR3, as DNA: TGCGCCAGCAGCCCCACTAGCGGGAGAGCGAACGAGCAGTACTTC.

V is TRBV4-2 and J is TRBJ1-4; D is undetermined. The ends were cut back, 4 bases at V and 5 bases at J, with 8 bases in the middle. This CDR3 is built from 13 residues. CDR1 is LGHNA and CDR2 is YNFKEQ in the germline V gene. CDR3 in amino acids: CASSPAGNEKLFF. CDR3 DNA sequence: TGTGCCAGCAGCCCAGCGGGGAATGAAAAACTGTTTTTT.

This CDR3 is CASSPKGAAGPQLRQYF. The CDR3 DNA reads as TGTGCCAGCAGCCCAAAGGGTGCAGCGGGGCCACAACTGAGACAGTACTTC. This rearrangement joins TRBV7-8 to TRBJ2-4, with 7 bases aligning to TRBD2. This CDR3 region has 17 residues. Looked up from germline, CDR1 is SGHVS and CDR2 is FQNEAQ. The V gene end was trimmed by 5 bases and the J gene end by 13 bases; junction bases not matched to a gene: 23.

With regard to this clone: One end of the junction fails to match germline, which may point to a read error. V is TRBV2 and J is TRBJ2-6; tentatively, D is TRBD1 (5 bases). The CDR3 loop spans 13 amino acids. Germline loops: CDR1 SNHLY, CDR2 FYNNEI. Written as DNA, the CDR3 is TGTGCCACCACAGCCTCTGGGGCCAACGGCCTGACTTTC. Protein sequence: CATTASGANGLTF.

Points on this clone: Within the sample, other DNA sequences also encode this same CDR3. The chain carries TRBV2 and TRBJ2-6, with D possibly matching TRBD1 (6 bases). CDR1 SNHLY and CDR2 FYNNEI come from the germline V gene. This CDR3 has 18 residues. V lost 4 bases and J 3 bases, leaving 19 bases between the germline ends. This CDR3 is CASSVDSLVSLGANVLTF. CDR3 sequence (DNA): TGTGCCAGCAGTGTGGACAGCTTAGTATCACTTGGGGCCAACGTCCTGACTTTC.

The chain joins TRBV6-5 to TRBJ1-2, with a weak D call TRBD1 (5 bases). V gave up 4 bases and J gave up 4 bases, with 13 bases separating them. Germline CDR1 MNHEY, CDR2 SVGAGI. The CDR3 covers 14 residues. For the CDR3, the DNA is TGTGCCAGCAGTTCTAAGACAGAGACCTATGGCTACACCTTC. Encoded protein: CASSSKTETYGYTF.